These T cell receptor beta chains were read from a single sample in a study of cytomegalovirus exposure and HLA in healthy donors. TCRdb keeps only in-frame clones here, not all; method: immunoSEQ multiplex PCR. The table records about 120,000 clones, 76% of them present only once. Specimen: PBMCs. The source of these receptors is a man aged 25-45 years in good health and CMV-seropositive. Both conserved end residues are part of each CDR3. A D gene is named only where the DNA matches it firmly. Clone size, where shown, is once, few, many, or a class for clones that have expanded.

v_gene	abundance	d_gene	j_gene	CDR3aa	CDR3nt
TRBV2	.	.	TRBJ1-2	CASSTVRGNYGYTF	TGTGCCAGCAGTACCGTGCGGGGCAACTATGGCTACACCTTC
TRBV6-5	.	.	TRBJ2-1	CASSPRGLDNNEQFF	TGTGCCAGCAGTCCCCGTGGGCTTGATAACAATGAGCAGTTCTTC
TRBV4-3	.	.	TRBJ2-7	CASSHRWGVYEQYF	TGCGCCAGCAGCCACAGATGGGGCGTCTACGAGCAGTACTTC
TRBV4-1	.	.	TRBJ1-5	CASSQEVGGRLGQPQHF	TGCGCCAGCAGCCAAGAAGTGGGGGGGCGGCTGGGGCAGCCCCAGCATTTT
TRBV7-2	few	TRBD1	TRBJ1-2	CASSLGFGQGYGYTF	TGTGCCAGCAGCTTAGGATTTGGACAGGGGTATGGCTACACCTTC
TRBV13	.	.	TRBJ2-1	CASSLRGPEQFF	TGTGCCAGCAGCTTACGGGGTCCGGAACAGTTCTTC
TRBV5-1	once	TRBD2	TRBJ2-7	CASTGGYEQYF	TGCGCCAGCACGGGGGGGTACGAGCAGTACTTC
TRBV5-5	.	.	TRBJ2-3	CASSLGRVGTDTQYF	TGTGCCAGCAGCTTGGGCAGGGTGGGGACAGATACGCAGTATTTT
TRBV7-9	.	.	TRBJ1-1	CASSLSLNTEAFF	TGTGCCAGCAGCCTTTCTTTGAACACTGAAGCTTTCTTT
TRBV30	.	TRBD2	TRBJ2-1	CACHPAGGSYNEQFF	TGTGCCTGCCACCCGGCGGGGGGGTCCTACAATGAGCAGTTCTTC
TRBV28	.	TRBD1	TRBJ1-5	CASNLGQGVQPQHF	TGTGCCAGCAACCTCGGACAGGGCGTTCAGCCCCAGCATTTT
TRBV4-3	once	TRBD2	TRBJ2-5	CASSQLSGGGPQETQYF	TGCGCCAGCAGCCAGCTTAGCGGGGGGGGGCCCCAAGAGACCCAGTACTTC
TRBV9	few	.	TRBJ1-2	CASSVATRGPETGLGHYGYTF	TGTGCCAGCAGCGTAGCTACAAGGGGTCCTGAGACGGGACTTGGTCACTATGGCTACACCTTC
TRBV11-2	.	.	TRBJ2-1	CASSLGHPGEQFF	TGTGCCAGCAGCTTAGGCCACCCGGGTGAGCAGTTCTTC
TRBV5-6	.	TRBD1	TRBJ2-7	CASSHGTGYYEQYF	TGTGCCAGCAGCCACGGGACAGGTTACTACGAGCAGTACTTC
TRBV9	.	TRBD2	TRBJ2-5	CASSAGGGGARQTQYF	TGTGCCAGCAGCGCGGGGGGCGGGGGGGCCCGGCAGACCCAGTACTTC
TRBV5-6	once	.	TRBJ2-7	CASSPGQDEQYF	TGTGCCAGCAGCCCGGGACAAGACGAGCAGTACTTC
TRBV5-4	.	.	TRBJ1-2	CASSLGLYGYTF	TGTGCCAGCAGCTTAGGACTCTATGGCTACACCTTC
TRBV7-8	.	.	TRBJ2-7	CASSPIATRVYEQYF	TGTGCCAGCAGCCCCATCGCCACTAGAGTCTACGAGCAGTACTTC
TRBV2	.	.	TRBJ1-5	CASSEDGDGNQPQHF	TGTGCCAGCAGTGAAGACGGGGATGGGAATCAGCCCCAGCATTTT
TRBV6-1	.	.	TRBJ2-5	CASSLGQTWETQYF	TGTGCCAGCAGCCTAGGACAGACTTGGGAGACCCAGTACTTC
TRBV27	few	.	TRBJ2-3	CASRLDSGGLSDTQYF	TGTGCCAGCAGACTCGACAGCGGAGGGCTCTCAGATACGCAGTATTTT
TRBV27	.	.	TRBJ2-2	CASSADSYLEHTGELFF	TGTGCCAGCAGTGCGGACAGTTATCTTGAGCACACCGGGGAGCTGTTTTTT